These 6 T cell receptor beta chains share one sample of origin, sequenced in a study of cytomegalovirus exposure and HLA in healthy donors. The PCR contained 60 Vbeta and 13 Jbeta primers. The repertoire was sequenced with immunoSEQ multiplex PCR; TCRdb's copy has only in-frame clones and lacks some. The sample consists of about 190,000 clones, almost 80% of them appearing once. Material: PBMCs. These TCRs come from a woman between 18 and 30 years old in good health and CMV-seronegative.

The DNA of the CDR3 is TGCGCCAGCAGCCAAGACGACAGCTACAATGAGCAGTTCTTC. It translates to CASSQDDSYNEQFF. The gene calls are TRBV4-1 and TRBJ2-1; TRBD1 is a possible D gene (5 bases). Trimming cost V 0 bases and J 3 bases, with 6 bases left between them. The CDR3 totals 14 residues. Germline CDR1 reads MGHRA; CDR2 reads YSYEKL.

This clone was seen once. The V gene is TRBV5-1, the J gene TRBJ1-1; D not certain. This CDR3 spans 15 amino acids. V gave up 4 bases and J gave up 0 bases, with 13 bases separating them. The V gene's germline CDR1 is SGHRS and CDR2 YFSETQ. CDR3 bases: TGCGCCAGCAGCCCGGTTGGGCACATGAACACTGAAGCTTTCTTT. This encodes CASSPVGHMNTEAFF.

The rearrangement joins TRBV5-1 to TRBJ2-6; D is perhaps TRBD2 (6 bases). Per germline, CDR1 SGHRS and CDR2 YFSETQ. V was cut by 3 bases and J by 0 bases, with 16 bases left in between. This CDR3 has 18 residues. The CDR3 DNA reads as TGCGCCAGCAGCTCCCGACTAGTTACTTCCTCTGGGGCCAACGTCCTGACTTTC. Its translation: CASSSRLVTSSGANVLTF. Filled out from reference TRBV5-1 and TRBJ2-6, the complete variable domain reads KAGVTQTPRYLIKTRGQQVTLSCSPISGHRSVSWYQQTPGQGLQFLFEYFSETQRNKGNFPGRFSGRQFSNSRSEMNVSTLELGDSALYLCASSSRLVTSSGANVLTFGAGSRLTVL.

The V and J genes are TRBV5-1 and TRBJ2-3, with TRBD2 matching 13 bases. This CDR3 contains 19 residues. V shed 0 bases and J 6 bases; nucleotides not matched to a gene: 13. In germline, CDR1 is SGHRS, CDR2 YFSETQ. CDR3 in DNA: TGCGCCAGCAGCTTGGAATTAGGGACTAGCGGGGTCGAGTCGGATACGCAGTATTTT. Encoded protein: CASSLELGTSGVESDTQYF.

The genes are TRBV2 and TRBJ2-1; 7 bases align to TRBD1. Germline V lookup: CDR1 SNHLY, CDR2 FYNNEI. CDR3 length equals 13 residues. The V gene end was trimmed by 6 bases and the J gene end by 6 bases; junction bases not matched to a gene: 5. In DNA, the CDR3 is TGTGCCAGCAGCCCCGACAGGGCCAATGAGCAGTTCTTC. Translating gives CASSPDRANEQFF.

This clone turned up a few times. The chain is built from TRBV5-1 and TRBJ1-2; 7 positions agree with TRBD1. Germline assignment: CDR1 SGHRS and CDR2 YFSETQ. Germline trimming cut 3 bases from V and 3 bases from J; bases unmatched to any gene: 11. This CDR3 spans 16 amino acids. As DNA, the CDR3 is TGCGCCAGCAGCTCCGGTCCCTTTCAGGGGGACTATGGCTACACCTTC. Amino acids: CASSSGPFQGDYGYTF.